This T cell receptor beta chain was sequenced during a study of blood T cell repertoires in COVID-19. Study-level information: PBMCs, B-cell-depleted T cells, or T cells were the source of the cDNA or gDNA that made up the material.

In the original analysis: Estimates of nucleated cell counts were drawn from the amplification of reference gene primers. The table came from immunoSEQ multiplex PCR; TCRdb's copy has only in-frame clones and leaves some out. D and trimming come from the DNA, and the V and J calls and clone size come from that table. Of about 33,000 clones detected, around nine tenths appear once; the ten largest clones hold approximately 20%. Germline CDR1 is DFQATT and CDR2 is SNEGSKA (reference sequence). The CDR3 consists of 13 residues. The V end was cut by 3 bases, the J end by 4 bases, with 12 bases between. The chain combines TRBV20-1 with TRBJ1-2, with D possibly TRBD1 on 6 matching bases. The source material was peripheral blood. The sequence was obtained from an older man with acute or convalescent COVID-19. In DNA, the CDR3 is TGCAGTGCTAGTGGACAGCCGGTCTATGGCTACACCTTC. This codes for CSASGQPVYGYTF.